Shown below are 20 T cell receptor beta chains from a single sample sequenced in a study of metastatic and nonmetastatic thyroid tumors. MiXCR re-clonotyped the PCR reads for TCRdb. The table lists about 40,000 clones, approximately 20% of them singletons. Patients underwent thyroid surgery, and none had received any treatment before it. The specimen was tumor tissue. The origin of the receptors is a female donor with papillary thyroid cancer or a benign thyroid nodule (not recorded which). Some clones in this sample may be carry-over from other donors' samples.

The rearrangement uses TRBV7-8 and TRBJ1-1; D is unclear. Germline loops: CDR1 SGHVS, CDR2 FQNEAQ. This CDR3 comprises 16 residues. The germline V and J ends were trimmed by 6 bases and 5 bases, with 22 bases remaining between them. CDR3 in amino acids: CASSSLSFGVLTEAFF. For the CDR3, the DNA is TGTGCCAGCAGTTCTCTATCTTTTGGGGTATTGACTGAAGCTTTCTTT.

The sample holds a few counts of this clone. V and J are TRBV19 and TRBJ1-2; 7 nucleotides align to TRBD1. The J segment lost 4 bases and the V segment lost 4 bases, leaving 9 bases of the junction unmatched. Germline CDR1 LNHDA, CDR2 SQIVND (reference sequence). CDR3 length: 15 residues. The CDR3 sequence: CASSRFKQGSYGYTF. The CDR3 nucleotides are TGTGCCAGTAGTAGATTCAAACAGGGGTCCTATGGCTACACCTTC.

The gene calls are TRBV30 and TRBJ1-5; D possibly corresponds to TRBD1 (5 bases). Between the trimmed V and J ends, which lost 1 base and 4 bases, there was a span of 8 bases. In germline, CDR1 is GTSNPN, CDR2 SVGIG (reference sequence). The CDR3 is 13 amino acids. CDR3 nucleotide sequence: TGTGCCTGGAGTGGAGGGACGAATCAGCCCCAGCATTTT. Its translation: CAWSGGTNQPQHF.

The chain uses TRBV6-1 and TRBJ1-6, with D perhaps TRBD1 (6 bases). Germline loops: CDR1 MNHNS, CDR2 SASEGT. The CDR3 is 15 amino acids. Between the trimmed V and J ends, which lost 6 bases and 9 bases, there was a span of 18 bases. CDR3 loop: CASRPTGPFGSPLHF. DNA for the CDR3: TGTGCCAGCAGGCCTACAGGGCCCTTTGGTTCACCCCTCCACTTT.

This clone was observed many times. The chain links TRBV7-2 to TRBJ2-1; D perhaps matches TRBD2 (5 bases). V was trimmed by 2 bases and J by 1 base, leaving 9 bases between them. CDR1 and CDR2 (germline): SGHTA, FQGNSA. The CDR3 has 15 amino acids. The CDR3 DNA reads TGTGCCAGCAGCTTAACGGCGGGTTCCTACAATGAGCAGTTCTTC. It codes for CASSLTAGSYNEQFF.

As regards this clone: A much bigger clone sits one base away, suggesting this may be a read error. The chain recombines TRBV7-9 with TRBJ1-1; maybe TRBD1 (6 bases). CDR3 size: 15 residues. Trimming removed 5 bases at V and 0 bases at J, with 13 bases between. Germline CDR1 is SEHNR and CDR2 is FQNEAQ (reference sequence). DNA for the CDR3: TGTGCCAGCAGCCCCCTACAGGGTATGAACACTGAAGCTTTCTTT. It specifies CASSPLQGMNTEAFF.

As regards this clone: A read error may account for a junction end that differs from germline. The chain is built from TRBV28 and TRBJ2-2; D is undetermined. Germline V lookup: CDR1 MDHEN, CDR2 SYDVKM. The CDR3 totals 13 residues. The CDR3: CAITLVAAGELFF. The CDR3 nucleotides read TGTGCCATCACCCTGGTGGCAGCCGGTGAGCTGTTTTTT.

The sample holds many counts of this clone. The chain has TRBV20-1 and TRBJ2-7; D might be TRBD2 (5 bases). This CDR3 comprises 13 residues. Germline V lookup: CDR1 DFQATT, CDR2 SNEGSKA (reference sequence). Between the trimmed V and J ends, which lost 6 bases and 0 bases, there was a span of 12 bases. The CDR3 DNA reads as TGCAGTGCCCCGGACGGGAACTCCTACGAGCAGTACTTC. Its protein product is CSAPDGNSYEQYF.

This clone has a count of ten or more. V and J are TRBV7-9 and TRBJ2-7; 9 positions agree with TRBD1. J gave up 2 bases and V 2 bases, and 4 bases lay outside the gene matches. From germline, CDR1 is SEHNR and CDR2 FQNEAQ (reference sequence). CDR3 size: 15 residues. The CDR3 spells CASSLSGTGPYEQYF. The CDR3 DNA sequence: TGTGCCAGCAGCTTATCAGGGACAGGGCCCTACGAGCAGTACTTC. Drawing the rest from reference TRBV7-9 and TRBJ2-7, the complete variable domain is DTGVSQNPRHKITKRGQNVTFRCDPISEHNRLYWYRQTLGQGPEFLTYFQNEAQLEKSRLLSDRFSAERPKGSFSTLEIQRTEQGDSAMYLCASSLSGTGPYEQYFGPGTRLTVT.

This clone was seen only a few times. The chain combines TRBV5-1 with TRBJ2-7; TRBD1 might be the D (5 bases). The CDR3 consists of 14 residues. Germline V gives CDR1 SGHRS, CDR2 YFSETQ. V dropped 4 bases and J dropped 2 bases, with 13 bases sitting between them. Written as DNA, the CDR3 is TGCGCCAGCAGCATACAGGTACCTACCTACGAGCAGTACTTC. Translation gives CASSIQVPTYEQYF.

There are many counts of this clone. The rearrangement joins TRBV5-4 to TRBJ1-2; 9 positions match TRBD1. This CDR3 contains 13 residues. The V segment lost 3 bases and the J segment 7 bases; nucleotides outside the gene matches: 4. Germline CDR1 and CDR2: SGHNT and YYREEE (reference sequence). The CDR3 coding sequence is TGTGCCAGCAGCTCCCGGGACAGGGCTGGCTACACCTTC. Its protein is CASSSRDRAGYTF.

This clone was seen repeatedly, ten times or more. The CDR3 nucleotides are TGTGCCAGCAGCGGCCCCCAGTACAATGAGCAGTTCTTC. This sequence encodes CASSGPQYNEQFF. The V and J genes are TRBV9 and TRBJ2-1; unclear D gene. The CDR3 runs 13 residues. CDR1 is SGDLS and CDR2 is YYNGEE in the germline V gene. Trimming pared 3 bases from V and 4 bases from J, leaving 8 bases between.

Remarks on this clone: A much larger clone lies one base from this, so it may be a read error. CDR3 nucleotide sequence: TGTGCCAGCAGTCGACAGGGGTCACTGCATTTT. It specifies CASSRQGSLHF. The chain uses TRBV12-3 or TRBV12-4 and TRBJ1-5; 8 nucleotides match TRBD1. The CDR3 covers 11 residues. After removal of 5 bases from V and 15 bases from J, the junction contained 6 bases not matched to a gene.

This clone was counted at least ten times. The chain is built from TRBV3-1 and TRBJ2-1, with D possibly TRBD2 on 5 matching bases. Trimming took off 0 bases at V and 4 bases at J, with 10 bases between the two ends. Germline V gene sequence: CDR1 LGHDT, CDR2 YNNKEL (reference sequence). This CDR3 has 15 amino acids. The CDR3 sequence is CASSQEPSRYNEQFF. CDR3 DNA: TGTGCCAGCAGCCAAGAGCCTAGCCGATACAATGAGCAGTTCTTC.

This clone appeared many times. This sequence joins TRBV12-3 or TRBV12-4 and TRBJ2-1; D not certain. Trimming cost V 0 bases and J 3 bases, with 9 bases left between them. This CDR3 comprises 15 residues. The CDR3, as DNA: TGTGCCAGCAGTTTAGCTTGGCTAGTCTACAATGAGCAGTTCTTC. It yields the protein CASSLAWLVYNEQFF.

In this sample, this clone turned up a few times. The genes are TRBV18 and TRBJ2-3, with a possible D match to TRBD1 (6 bases). Germline CDR1 reads KGHSH; CDR2 reads LQKENI. V dropped 4 bases and J dropped 0 bases, with 17 bases sitting between them. The CDR3 is 17 amino acids. CDR3 in amino acids: CASSQIPGQKSTDTQYF. The CDR3 DNA reads TGTGCCAGCTCACAAATTCCTGGACAGAAAAGCACAGATACGCAGTATTTT.

With respect to this clone: This may be a read error, as it is one base from a much larger clone. The chain couples TRBV5-1 to TRBJ2-1; D is perhaps TRBD1 (6 bases). The CDR3 has 16 residues. In germline, CDR1 is SGHRS, CDR2 YFSETQ. Here the CDR3 DNA reads TGCTCCAGCAGCTTAGGCCCAGAGAGGGGGTACAATGAGCAGTTCTTC. Encoded protein: CSSSLGPERGYNEQFF.

This clone was seen ten or more times. The CDR3 here is CSAIEATNEKLFF. In DNA, the CDR3 is TGCAGTGCTATAGAGGCTACTAATGAAAAACTGTTTTTT. The chain combines TRBV20-1 with TRBJ1-4; D is undetermined. V lost 4 bases and J lost 2, with 8 bases in between. CDR1 is DFQATT and CDR2 is SNEGSKA in the germline V gene (reference sequence). The CDR3 spans 13 residues.

This clone was found a few times. This chain uses TRBV24-1 with TRBJ2-5; 12 bases align to TRBD1. J lost 4 bases, V lost 4 bases, and 9 bases had no gene match. The CDR3 has 17 residues. Germline V gives CDR1 KGHDR, CDR2 SFDVKD. DNA for the CDR3: TGTGCCACCAGTGAGTACACCGGGACAGGGGGCGCAGAGACCCAGTACTTC. Residues: CATSEYTGTGGAETQYF.

This sequence joins TRBV20-1 and TRBJ1-1; 7 nucleotides agree with TRBD1. V shed 2 bases and J 1 base; nucleotides not matched to a gene: 4. The CDR3 runs to 14 residues. Germline V lookup: CDR1 DFQATT, CDR2 SNEGSKA (reference sequence). The CDR3 bases are TGCAGTGCTAGATCGGACAGGTCGAACACTGAAGCTTTCTTT. It encodes CSARSDRSNTEAFF.